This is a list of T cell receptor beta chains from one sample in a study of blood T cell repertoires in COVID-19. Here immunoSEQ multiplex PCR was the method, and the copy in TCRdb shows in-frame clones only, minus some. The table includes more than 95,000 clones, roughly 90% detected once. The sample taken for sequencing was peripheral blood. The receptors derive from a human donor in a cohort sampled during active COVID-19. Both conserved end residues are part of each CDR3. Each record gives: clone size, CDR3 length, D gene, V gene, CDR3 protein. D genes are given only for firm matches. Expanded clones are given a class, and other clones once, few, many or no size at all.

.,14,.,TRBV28,CASSLTDRNTEAFF
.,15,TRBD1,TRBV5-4,CASRKRQGPNYGYTF
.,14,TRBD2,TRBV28,CAIGGLAGLETQYF
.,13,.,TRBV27,CASSLSTSYEQYF
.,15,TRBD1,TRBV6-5,CASSTSGQENTEAFF
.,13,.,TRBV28,CASSSDRNQPQHF
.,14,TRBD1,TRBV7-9,CASSPVDRGQPQHF
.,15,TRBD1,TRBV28,CASSYRTGMGNEQFF
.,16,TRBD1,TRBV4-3,CASSQDWGQGNEKLFF
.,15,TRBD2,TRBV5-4,CASSRGLAGGETQYF
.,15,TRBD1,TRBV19,CASSPYRGGNQPQHF
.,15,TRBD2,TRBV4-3,CASSQGLAVPYEQYF
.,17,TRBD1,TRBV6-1,CASSDPGTGGRNTEAFF
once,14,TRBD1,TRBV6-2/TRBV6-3,CASSSGGLGETQYF
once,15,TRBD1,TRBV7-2,CASSSRGRRGYGYTF
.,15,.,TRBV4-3,CASSQGGNSGNTIYF
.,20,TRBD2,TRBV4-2,CASSQVNHGSTSGKGNEQFF
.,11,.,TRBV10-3,CAISDGGEAFF
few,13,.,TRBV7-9,CASSERATYEQYF
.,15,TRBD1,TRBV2,CASSGDRDSGNTIYF
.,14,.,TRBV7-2,CASSVLSGDSPLHF
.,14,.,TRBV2,CASRRMATTGELFF
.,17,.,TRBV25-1,CASSEIGLGPNTDTQYF
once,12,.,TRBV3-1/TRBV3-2,CASSRRAGELFF
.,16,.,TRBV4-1,CASSQESGLAKNIQYF
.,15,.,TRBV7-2,CASSLRFTGTYEQYF
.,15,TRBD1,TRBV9,CASSGGQGSYNEQFF
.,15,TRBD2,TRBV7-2,CASSFDGTSYNEQFF
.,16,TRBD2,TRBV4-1,CASSHPTSGVFNEQFF
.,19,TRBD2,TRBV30,CAWSAHPGLAGSPSYEQYF
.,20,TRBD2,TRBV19,CASSIILSGLAGIAKNIQYF
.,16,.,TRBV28,CASSPAGREGFEKLFF
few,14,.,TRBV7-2,CASSLEDSFYEQYF
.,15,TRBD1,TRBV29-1,CSVDGHDREVGKLFF
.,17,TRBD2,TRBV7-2,CASSLGLAGTLSYEQYF
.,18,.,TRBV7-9,CASSPILVLRGSEYEQYF
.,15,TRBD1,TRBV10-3,CAISGVDRANYGYTF
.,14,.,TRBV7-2,CASSLGGAEDTQYF
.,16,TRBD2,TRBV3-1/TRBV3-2,CASSHATAGGDYEQYF